This is a list of T cell receptor beta chains from one sample in a study of PD-L1 blockade in urothelial cancer. Only in-frame clones appear in the TCRdb table, and some are missing; sequencing was by immunoSEQ multiplex PCR. In the table there are tens of thousands of clones, about 84% of which are singletons. Sample: PBMCs, taken around atezolizumab (anti-PD-L1) treatment. The receptors shown here come from a man between 60 and 70 years old with urothelial cancer. Each CDR3 is given with its conserved first and last residue. The D gene is left open where the match is weak. Size tells how often a clone was seen (once, few, many) or the class of an expanded clone, and some rows leave it out.

TRBJ2-7,.,TRBV9,.,CASSNNRDTVGYEQYF,TGTGCCAGCAGCAATAACAGGGACACTGTGGGTTACGAGCAGTACTTC
TRBJ1-2,.,TRBV15,TRBD1,CATSRDSGTANGYTF,TGTGCCACCAGCAGAGATTCGGGGACAGCCAATGGCTACACCTTC
TRBJ1-2,once,TRBV4-3,TRBD1,CASSQDRDRGSSGYTF,TGCGCCAGCAGCCAGGACCGGGACAGGGGCTCATCGGGCTACACCTTC
TRBJ2-7,.,TRBV10-2,TRBD2,CASTSGREYEQYF,TGCGCCAGCACTAGCGGGAGAGAATACGAGCAGTACTTC
TRBJ1-3,.,TRBV7-9,.,CASSWDTSTIYF,TGTGCCAGCAGTTGGGACACCTCGACCATATATTTT
TRBJ1-1,.,TRBV4-2,.,CASSQPRGFATEAFF,TGTGCCAGCAGCCAGCCCAGAGGGTTTGCCACTGAAGCTTTCTTT
TRBJ1-2,.,TRBV18,TRBD1,CASSPPGQEAYGYTF,TGTGCCAGCTCACCCCCGGGACAGGAAGCCTATGGCTACACCTTC
TRBJ1-5,.,TRBV6-4,TRBD1,CASSAGTGNQPQHF,TGTGCCAGCAGTGCAGGGACAGGAAATCAGCCCCAGCATTTT
TRBJ2-1,.,TRBV11-2,TRBD2,CASSLGLAGGENEQFF,TGTGCCAGCAGCTTAGGACTAGCGGGAGGAGAGAATGAGCAGTTCTTC
TRBJ1-2,once,TRBV7-2,.,CASSHRVRGYTF,TGTGCCAGCAGCCACAGGGTTCGTGGCTACACCTTC
TRBJ2-4,once,TRBV4-1,TRBD2,CASSVHSGRRSNIQYF,TGCGCCAGCAGCGTACACAGCGGGAGGAGGTCAAACATTCAGTACTTC
TRBJ1-2,.,TRBV6-6,.,CASSYSINYGYTF,TGTGCCAGCAGTTACTCTATAAACTATGGCTACACCTTC
TRBJ1-5,.,TRBV6-5,.,CASRSGLGNQPQHF,TGTGCCAGCAGGTCAGGCTTGGGCAATCAGCCCCAGCATTTT
TRBJ2-1,.,TRBV11-2,.,CASSLDRNNEQFF,TGTGCCAGCAGCTTAGACAGAAACAATGAGCAGTTCTTC
TRBJ2-7,.,TRBV30,.,CAWTDSRSYEQYF,TGTGCCTGGACGGACAGCCGCTCCTACGAGCAGTACTTC
TRBJ2-3,.,TRBV14,TRBD2,CASSHRAGLYTDTQYF,TGTGCCAGCAGCCATAGAGCGGGGTTATACACAGATACGCAGTATTTT
TRBJ2-1,.,TRBV18,.,CASSYGARSSYNEQFF,TGTGCCAGCTCATATGGGGCCAGGAGCTCCTACAATGAGCAGTTCTTC
TRBJ2-7,.,TRBV28,TRBD1,CASRGTVQTYEQYF,TGTGCCAGCAGGGGGACAGTCCAGACCTACGAGCAGTACTTC
TRBJ1-6,.,TRBV6-1,.,CASSEVDRNSPLHF,TGTGCCAGCAGTGAAGTCGACAGAAATTCACCCCTCCACTTT
TRBJ1-1,few,TRBV6-6,.,CASSRQLEAFF,TGTGCCAGCAGTAGACAGCTTGAGGCTTTCTTT
TRBJ2-4,.,TRBV13,TRBD2,CASSLGLAGDIQYF,TGTGCCAGTAGCTTAGGACTAGCGGGGGACATTCAGTACTTC
TRBJ2-7,.,TRBV28,.,CASRTPGQADEQYF,TGTGCCAGCCGTACCCCAGGGCAGGCCGACGAGCAGTACTTC
TRBJ1-4,.,TRBV2,.,CASSDRGATNEKLFF,TGTGCCAGCAGTGACAGGGGCGCAACTAATGAAAAACTGTTTTTT
TRBJ1-5,.,TRBV4-2,TRBD1,CASSWTGGNQPQHF,TGTGCCAGCAGTTGGACAGGGGGGAATCAGCCCCAGCATTTT
TRBJ1-1,.,TRBV11-3,.,CASSLRGEQCRRMNTEAFF,TGTGCCAGCAGCTTACGGGGGGAACAGTGTAGGCGCATGAACACTGAAGCTTTCTTT
TRBJ2-5,.,TRBV5-1,.,CASSFGDRKETQYF,TGCGCCAGCAGCTTTGGAGACAGGAAAGAGACCCAGTACTTC
TRBJ2-7,.,TRBV7-2,.,CASSLDGGRSPYEQYF,TGTGCCAGCAGCTTAGACGGGGGGCGGAGTCCCTACGAGCAGTACTTC
TRBJ2-2,few,TRBV2,TRBD1,CASRRGTVNTGELFF,TGTGCCAGCAGACGAGGGACAGTCAACACCGGGGAGCTGTTTTTT
TRBJ2-7,few,TRBV5-1,.,CASSYLPGASSYEQYF,TGCGCCAGCAGCTACCTTCCAGGGGCGAGCTCCTACGAGCAGTACTTC
TRBJ2-7,.,TRBV5-1,TRBD1,CASRPTGGNFEQYF,TGCGCCAGCAGACCGACAGGGGGCAATTTCGAGCAGTACTTC
TRBJ1-1,.,TRBV11-2,.,CASSLERGLAEAFF,TGTGCCAGCAGCTTAGAACGGGGTTTGGCTGAAGCTTTCTTT
TRBJ2-3,.,TRBV11-3,TRBD2,CASSPLAGGPTQYF,TGTGCCAGCAGCCCCCTAGCGGGAGGCCCCACGCAGTATTTT
TRBJ2-2,.,TRBV6-6,.,CASSIISGELFF,TGTGCCAGCAGTATCATTTCCGGGGAGCTGTTTTTT
TRBJ1-1,.,TRBV19,.,CASSIGGGIAKNTEAFF,TGTGCCAGTAGTATAGGGGGGGGTATTGCAAAGAACACTGAAGCTTTCTTT
TRBJ1-2,.,TRBV13,TRBD1,CASSLGRDRARYGYTF,TGTGCCAGCAGCTTAGGCCGCGACAGGGCTCGCTATGGCTACACCTTC
TRBJ2-5,once,TRBV25-1,.,CASSEYRGTETQYF,TGTGCCAGCAGTGAATATAGGGGGACAGAGACCCAGTACTTC
TRBJ2-7,.,TRBV15,.,CATSVGRQGYEQYF,TGTGCCACCAGCGTTGGGAGGCAAGGGTACGAGCAGTACTTC
TRBJ2-7,.,TRBV6-1,TRBD1,CASREWTGSAYEQYF,TGTGCCAGCAGGGAATGGACAGGGTCGGCCTACGAGCAGTACTTC
TRBJ2-1,.,TRBV7-7,TRBD1,CASSTGTGALNEQFF,TGTGCTAGCAGCACCGGGACAGGGGCGCTAAATGAGCAGTTCTTC
TRBJ2-2,.,TRBV2,TRBD1,CASRPGTVNTGELFF,TGTGCCAGCAGGCCCGGGACAGTGAACACCGGGGAGCTGTTTTTT
TRBJ2-3,.,TRBV2,.,CASKGLTAADTQYF,TGTGCCAGCAAAGGACTCACGGCGGCAGATACGCAGTATTTT
TRBJ2-7,.,TRBV19,TRBD2,CASSIGEGWDEQYF,TGTGCCAGTAGTATAGGGGAGGGTTGGGACGAGCAGTACTTC
TRBJ2-1,many,TRBV28,.,CASRKSGNPYNEQFF,TGTGCCAGCAGAAAATCAGGGAATCCCTACAATGAGCAGTTCTTC
TRBJ1-1,.,TRBV11-2,TRBD1,CASSMIGTAKNTEAFF,TGTGCCAGCAGTATGATCGGGACAGCAAAGAACACTGAAGCTTTCTTT